The rows below give T cell receptor beta chains drawn from one sample of a study of shared clonotypes between healthy human individuals. The method was immunoSEQ multiplex PCR; TCRdb's version includes in-frame clones alone and lacks a portion of them. The table shows some 630,000 clones, with 55% to 75% occurring only once. The specimen sequenced was memory CD4+ T cells sorted from blood. These receptors originate from a woman in her twenties or thirties in good health. The CDR3 runs from the conserved cysteine through the conserved F or W. Fields, in order: D gene, clone size, V gene, J gene, CDR3 DNA, CDR3 protein. D genes are given only for firm matches. Some rows have no size entry. The others give once, few or many, or a class for an expanded clone.

-,-,TRBV5-1,TRBJ2-7,TGCGCCAGCAGCTTGGGTGGGGCGAGCCCCTCCTACGAGCAGTACTTC,CASSLGGASPSYEQYF
-,-,TRBV27,TRBJ1-2,TGTGCCAGCAGTCTACAGGGAGCCGGGGGGGGTGGCTACACCTTC,CASSLQGAGGGGYTF
-,-,TRBV5-1,TRBJ2-7,TGCGCCAGCAGCTTACAGGGATCGACCTACGAGCAGTACTTC,CASSLQGSTYEQYF
TRBD1,-,TRBV28,TRBJ2-6,TGTGCCAGCAGTTTATTTATGAAGGGGGCGAACGGGGCCAACGTCCTGACTTTC,CASSLFMKGANGANVLTF
TRBD1,-,TRBV4-1,TRBJ1-5,TGCGCCAGCAGCGGGACAGGGGGTAGCAATCAGCCCCAGCATTTT,CASSGTGGSNQPQHF
-,many,TRBV28,TRBJ1-2,TGTGCCAGCAGTTTAGTGTATACAGTCTATGGCTACACCTTC,CASSLVYTVYGYTF
TRBD2,-,TRBV11-2,TRBJ2-1,TGTGCCAGCAGCCGCTCGGGAGGTGAGCAGTTCTTC,CASSRSGGEQFF
-,few,TRBV6-1,TRBJ1-2,TGTGCCAGCAGTGAGGGCCCCGTGGACTATGGCTACACCTTC,CASSEGPVDYGYTF
-,-,TRBV28,TRBJ2-7,TGTGCCAGCAGGGGTGGGACGGTGCGATCCTACGAGCAGTACTTC,CASRGGTVRSYEQYF
-,-,TRBV11-2,TRBJ2-1,TGTGCCAGCAGCTCAGGATCGGGGGGCCATGAGCAGTTCTTC,CASSSGSGGHEQFF
-,-,TRBV19,TRBJ2-2,TGTGCCAGTAGACGACGGGACACGAACACCGGGGAGCTGTTTTTT,CASRRRDTNTGELFF
TRBD1,-,TRBV27,TRBJ1-2,TGTGCCAGCAGTCCCCGCCTGACAGGGGCGACCGTTAACTATGGCTACACCTTC,CASSPRLTGATVNYGYTF
-,-,TRBV5-5,TRBJ2-4,TGTGCCAGCAGCTTAAGGGAAGCCAAAAACATTCAGTACTTC,CASSLREAKNIQYF
-,-,TRBV2,TRBJ2-5,TGTGCCAGCGGGCGGCGCAGTGGGGAGACCCAGTACTTC,CASGRRSGETQYF
-,-,TRBV28,TRBJ2-7,TGTGCCAGCAGCCCGGCTAGCTTGATGGGCGAGCAGTACTTC,CASSPASLMGEQYF
-,-,TRBV11-2,TRBJ2-7,TGTGCCAGCAGCTTAAGTTCTAGCCCCCACGAGCAGTACTTC,CASSLSSSPHEQYF
TRBD2,-,TRBV5-1,TRBJ2-5,TGCGCCAGCAGCGCTACTAGCGGGGCCCAAGAGACCCAGTACTTC,CASSATSGAQETQYF
-,-,TRBV28,TRBJ1-2,TGTGCCACCGGCGGAGACAGTTATGGCTACACCTTC,CATGGDSYGYTF
TRBD2,-,TRBV19,TRBJ2-1,TGTGCCAGTAGACGAGGGGCGGGAGCCAATGAGCAGTTCTTC,CASRRGAGANEQFF
TRBD1,-,TRBV14,TRBJ1-1,TGTGCCAGCAGCCAAGATGAATCAGGGGGCGCTGAAGCTTTCTTT,CASSQDESGGAEAFF
-,-,TRBV5-1,TRBJ1-2,TGCGCCAGCAGCTTGGATTTGGGTAACTATGGCTACACCTTC,CASSLDLGNYGYTF
TRBD2,-,TRBV25-1,TRBJ2-3,TGTGCCAGCAGTGAACTTAGCGGGAGGTGGTATTTT,CASSELSGRWYF
-,-,TRBV7-2,TRBJ2-3,TGTGCCAGCAGCTTAGTAGCTTTGGTCACAGATACGCAGTATTTT,CASSLVALVTDTQYF
TRBD1,many,TRBV11-2,TRBJ2-1,TGTGCCAGCAGCTCGGGACAGGGATACAATGAGCAGTTCTTC,CASSSGQGYNEQFF